The subject of this entry is one TCR beta chain. The target antigen is unknown. The CDR3 extends 3 residues past the end of the read, so its final part is completed from the germline J gene. Genomic DNA, averaging approximately 1,100 ng per sample, yielded TCR beta CDR3 via immunoSEQ. The assay was immunoSEQ multiplex PCR, and TCRdb's table has in-frame clones only and misses some. The sample holds roughly 40,000 clones. This entry is derived from a study of T cells in women clearing cervical HPV infection. Study-level background: Cases' blood sampling followed lesion detection by median roughly 160 days (90 to 200).

V was pared by 8 bases and J by 9 bases, with 14 bases of the junction left unmatched. CDR3 length: 14 amino acids. Germline CDR1 reads SGHRS; CDR2 reads YFSETQ. Study-level results: Each sample's T-cell count was unknown, possibly confounding richness. CIN3+ cases had significantly higher TCR richness than controls; evenness did not differ.

Source material: blood buffy coat. This sequence was found in a woman between 18 and 70 years old with a cervical HPV16 infection that either progressed to CIN3+ or cleared (not recorded which). The chain joins TRBV5-1 to TRBJ2-1; 7 bases agree with TRBD2. CDR3 DNA (partial): TGCGCCAGTGGAGTTGGGGGGGGGAGGGGTGAG. This gives the protein CASGVGGGRGE. The CDR3 as a whole reads CASGVGGGRGEQFF.